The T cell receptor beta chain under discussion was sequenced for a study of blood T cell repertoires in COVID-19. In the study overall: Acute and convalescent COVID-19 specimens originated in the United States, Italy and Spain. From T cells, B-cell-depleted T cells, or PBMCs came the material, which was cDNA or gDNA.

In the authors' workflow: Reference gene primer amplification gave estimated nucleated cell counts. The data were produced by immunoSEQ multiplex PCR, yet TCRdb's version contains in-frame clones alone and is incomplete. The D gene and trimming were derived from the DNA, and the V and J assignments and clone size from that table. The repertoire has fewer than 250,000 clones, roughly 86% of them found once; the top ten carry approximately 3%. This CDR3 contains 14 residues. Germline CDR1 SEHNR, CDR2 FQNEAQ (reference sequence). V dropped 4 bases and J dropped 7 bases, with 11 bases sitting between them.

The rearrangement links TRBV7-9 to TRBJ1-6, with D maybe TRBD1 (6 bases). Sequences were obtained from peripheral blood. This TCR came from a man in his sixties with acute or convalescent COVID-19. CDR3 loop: CASSSGTPNSPLHF. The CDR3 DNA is TGTGCCAGCAGCTCCGGGACACCCAATTCACCCCTCCACTTT.